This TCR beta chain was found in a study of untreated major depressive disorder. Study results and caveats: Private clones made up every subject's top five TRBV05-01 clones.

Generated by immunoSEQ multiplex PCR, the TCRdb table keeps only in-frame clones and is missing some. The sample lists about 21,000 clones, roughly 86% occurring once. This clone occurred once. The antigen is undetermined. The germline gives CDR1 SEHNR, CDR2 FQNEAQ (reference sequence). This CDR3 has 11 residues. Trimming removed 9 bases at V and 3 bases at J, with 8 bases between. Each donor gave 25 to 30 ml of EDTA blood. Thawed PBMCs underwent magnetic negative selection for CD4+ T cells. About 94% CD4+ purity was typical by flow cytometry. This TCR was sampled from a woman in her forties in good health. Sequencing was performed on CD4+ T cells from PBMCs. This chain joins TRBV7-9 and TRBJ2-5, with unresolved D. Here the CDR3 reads CASRLEETQYF. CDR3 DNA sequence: TGTGCCAGTAGGCTGGAAGAGACCCAGTACTTC.